This TCR beta chain was documented in a study of blood T cell repertoires in COVID-19. Looking at the study overall: Samples taken during acute and convalescent COVID-19 were collected in the United States, Italy and Spain. Sources were T cells, B-cell-depleted T cells, or PBMCs; the material itself was cDNA or gDNA.

The CDR3 spans 17 residues. Germline assignment: CDR1 LNHNV and CDR2 YYDKDF (reference sequence). Between the trimmed V and J ends, which lost 2 bases and 10 bases, there was a span of 21 bases. Clones were read by immunoSEQ multiplex PCR, and TCRdb kept only the in-frame ones, dropping some. The sample records 150,000 to 200,000 clones, less than 80% being singletons. Sequencing was performed on peripheral blood. The rearrangement links TRBV15 to TRBJ1-6; D unclear. The TCR was taken from a man in his fifties who had recovered from COVID-19. For the CDR3, the DNA is TGTGCCACCAGCAGAAATCGAGGGTCCAGACGGGAATCACCCCTCCACTTT. This gives the protein CATSRNRGSRRESPLHF.